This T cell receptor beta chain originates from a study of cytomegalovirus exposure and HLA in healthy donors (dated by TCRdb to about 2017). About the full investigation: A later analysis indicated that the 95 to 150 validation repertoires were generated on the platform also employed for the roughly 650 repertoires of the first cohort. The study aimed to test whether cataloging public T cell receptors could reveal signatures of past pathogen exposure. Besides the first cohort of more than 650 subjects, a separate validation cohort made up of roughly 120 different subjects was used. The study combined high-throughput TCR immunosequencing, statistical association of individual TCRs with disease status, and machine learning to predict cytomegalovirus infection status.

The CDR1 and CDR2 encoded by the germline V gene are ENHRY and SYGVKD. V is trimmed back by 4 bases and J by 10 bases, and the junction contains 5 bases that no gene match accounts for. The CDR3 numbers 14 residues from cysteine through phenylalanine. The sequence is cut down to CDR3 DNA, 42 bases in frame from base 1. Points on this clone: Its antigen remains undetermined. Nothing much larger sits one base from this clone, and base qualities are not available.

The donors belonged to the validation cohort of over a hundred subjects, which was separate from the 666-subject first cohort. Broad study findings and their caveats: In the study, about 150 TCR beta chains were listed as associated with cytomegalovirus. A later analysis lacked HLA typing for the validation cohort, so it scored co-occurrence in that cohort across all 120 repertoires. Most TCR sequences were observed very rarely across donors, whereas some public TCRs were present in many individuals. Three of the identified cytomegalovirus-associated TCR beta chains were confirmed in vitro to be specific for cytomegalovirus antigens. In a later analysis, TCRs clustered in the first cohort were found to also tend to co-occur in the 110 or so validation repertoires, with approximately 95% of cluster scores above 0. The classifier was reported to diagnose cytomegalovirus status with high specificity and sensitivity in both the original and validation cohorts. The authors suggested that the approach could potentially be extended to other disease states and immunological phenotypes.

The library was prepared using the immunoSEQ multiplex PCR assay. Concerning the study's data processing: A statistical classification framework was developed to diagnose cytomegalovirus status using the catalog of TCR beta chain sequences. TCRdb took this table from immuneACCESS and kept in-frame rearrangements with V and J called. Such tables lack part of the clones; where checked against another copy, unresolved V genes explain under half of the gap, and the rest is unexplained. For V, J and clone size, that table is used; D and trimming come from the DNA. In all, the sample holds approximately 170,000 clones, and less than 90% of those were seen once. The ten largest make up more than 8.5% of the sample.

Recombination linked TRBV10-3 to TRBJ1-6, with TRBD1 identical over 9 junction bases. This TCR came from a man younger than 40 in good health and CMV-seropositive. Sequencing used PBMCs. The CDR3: CAISVGQGRSPLHF. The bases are TGTGCCATCAGTGTGGGACAGGGCAGGTCACCCCTCCACTTT.